These 8 T cell receptor beta chains share one sample of origin, sequenced in a study of T-cell memory formation after mild COVID-19 (dated by TCRdb to the early 2020s). Preparation of the library involved 5' RACE. TCRdb lists the instrument as Illumina NovaSeq 6000. In-frame beta chains were kept once TCRdb had trimmed the public reads at Q25 with fastp and called clones with MiXCR. Rows with one shared CDR3 protein collapse into an entry with the most common genes and DNA. This sample has about 560,000 distinct CDR3 sequences in its table, and 17% of those were observed once. About 8.6% of the sample is taken by the ten largest. Sequenced material: PBMCs or a T cell subset sorted from them (not recorded which). The receptors originated from an adult woman who had mild COVID-19 (a few samples of this study predate the infection). The sample titles of this study are shuffled in the database, so cell type and time point are left out; the donor was told from shared clones.

The chain uses TRBV7-9 and TRBJ2-2; D unclear. CDR3 length: 12 residues. Trimming removed 7 bases at V and 6 bases at J, with 9 bases between. Germline V gene sequence: CDR1 SEHNR, CDR2 FQNEAQ (reference sequence). The CDR3 protein is CASTRPAGELFF. In DNA, the CDR3 is TGTGCCAGCACCCGACCTGCCGGGGAGCTGTTTTTT.

The table lists this clonotype with many counts. This sequence joins TRBV4-3 and TRBJ1-2; TRBD1 agrees at 8 bases. Trimming took 3 bases from V and 8 from J; bases not matched to a gene: 8. This CDR3 region has 14 residues. Germline lookup yields CDR1 LGHNA and CDR2 YSLEER. For the CDR3, the DNA is TGCGCCAGCAGCCAGTTGCAGGGGGCAGAGGGCTACACCTTC. As protein: CASSQLQGAEGYTF.

The rearrangement links TRBV3-1 to TRBJ1-2; D possibly corresponds to TRBD1 (5 bases). Per the germline V gene, CDR1 is LGHDT and CDR2 is YNNKEL (reference sequence). This CDR3 region has 15 residues. V was trimmed by 2 bases and J by 4 bases, leaving 14 bases between them. The chain's CDR3 is CASSQSETARYGYTF. The CDR3 nucleotides read TGTGCCAGCAGCCAATCGGAGACAGCCCGCTATGGCTACACCTTC.

Here the CDR3 DNA reads TGCAGTGCAGAGGATGAAAGGGGGGCCAGCTCCTACGAGCAGTACTTC. Its translation is CSAEDERGASSYEQYF. The chain uses TRBV20-1 and TRBJ2-7; the D gene could be TRBD1 or TRBD2 (6 bases each). Between the trimmed V and J ends, which lost 6 bases and 0 bases, there was a span of 21 bases. In germline, CDR1 is DFQATT, CDR2 SNEGSKA (reference sequence). The CDR3 extends over 16 amino acids.

CDR3 protein: CSAREWSQDTQYF. In DNA form, the CDR3 reads TGCAGTGCTAGAGAGTGGTCGCAGGATACGCAGTATTTT. This chain joins TRBV20-1 and TRBJ2-3; D ambiguous. The germline V and J ends were trimmed by 0 bases and 6 bases, with 10 bases remaining between them. The CDR3 has 13 residues. CDR1 is DFQATT and CDR2 is SNEGSKA in the germline V gene (reference sequence).

For this clonotype: This may be a read error, as it is one base from a much larger clone. The chain uses TRBV29-1 and TRBJ2-3; 7 bases are a match to TRBD2. From germline, CDR1 is SQVTM and CDR2 ANQGSEA. This CDR3 has 11 amino acids. Germline trimming cut 5 bases from V and 4 bases from J; bases unmatched to any gene: 0. The CDR3 spells CSVRGADTQYF. The DNA of the CDR3 is TGCAGCGTTCGGGGGGCAGATACGCAGTATTTT.

The genes are TRBV14 and TRBJ1-4; the D is unclear. Germline V gives CDR1 SGHDN, CDR2 FVKESK. Trimming cost V 4 bases and J 11 bases, with 11 bases left between them. The CDR3 extends over 12 amino acids. The CDR3 spells CASSPSVGKLFF. CDR3 DNA sequence: TGTGCCAGCAGCCCCTCTGTTGGGAAACTGTTTTTT.

This clonotype showed up just a few times. The chain is built from TRBV6-1 and TRBJ1-5; D unresolved. Trimming left V 3 bases short and J 7 bases short, with 10 bases between. The germline CDR1 and CDR2 sequences are MNHNS and SASEGT. The CDR3 contains 13 residues. The CDR3 coding sequence is TGTGCCAGCAGTGAGAGATTAAGACAGCCCCAGCATTTT. Its protein product is CASSERLRQPQHF.